The 10 T cell receptor beta chains given below trace back to one sample, sequenced in a study of identifying expanded T cells in peripheral blood. The protocol was immunoSEQ multiplex PCR, while the TCRdb copy is restricted to in-frame clones and leaves out a portion. Altogether fewer than 85,000 clones are present, over 75% being singletons, with the ten largest covering 2.8%. The sequenced material came from blood. These receptors all come from a person aged 18 to 75 in good health.

This chain uses TRBV7-9 with TRBJ2-2; D not resolved. V shed 2 bases and J shed 5 bases, with 6 bases lying between them. The CDR3 covers 13 residues. Germline V gene lookup returns CDR1 SEHNR and CDR2 FQNEAQ (reference sequence). The CDR3 loop reads CASSLLVTGELFF. The CDR3 DNA is TGTGCCAGCAGCTTATTGGTTACCGGGGAGCTGTTTTTT.

This clone has a handful of counts. This chain uses TRBV9 with TRBJ2-5, with a weak D call TRBD1 (5 bases). Germline CDR1 is SGDLS and CDR2 is YYNGEE. This CDR3 comprises 13 residues. V lost 0 bases, J lost 9 bases, and 12 bases lay in between. The CDR3 is CASSVESRGAQYF. CDR3 sequence (DNA): TGTGCCAGCAGCGTAGAGAGTAGGGGTGCCCAGTACTTC.

The V gene is TRBV5-1, the J gene TRBJ2-1, with D perhaps TRBD1 (7 bases). This CDR3 has 13 amino acids. CDR1 is SGHRS and CDR2 is YFSETQ in the germline V gene. The ends were cut back, 4 bases at V and 7 bases at J, with 12 bases in the middle. CDR3 region: CASSGGTVNEQFF. In nucleotides, the CDR3 is TGCGCCAGCAGCGGGGGGACAGTAAATGAGCAGTTCTTC.

This chain joins TRBV7-2 and TRBJ2-3; D is undetermined. Trimming took off 8 bases at V and 8 bases at J, with 11 bases between the two ends. This CDR3 is built from 11 residues. CDR1 and CDR2 from the germline V gene are SGHTA and FQGNSA. This CDR3 is CASRQSGTQYF. The CDR3 bases are TGTGCCAGCCGTCAGTCGGGTACGCAGTATTTT.

V gene TRBV19 combines with J gene TRBJ1-2; D possibly corresponds to TRBD1 (5 bases). Germline V CDR1 and CDR2: LNHDA, SQIVND (reference sequence). This CDR3 region has 13 residues. Trimming left V 4 bases short and J 6 bases short, with 12 bases between. CDR3 DNA sequence: TGTGCCAGTAGTACCTCGACAGCCCATGGCTACACCTTC. Translated: CASSTSTAHGYTF.

The CDR3 region has the DNA TGCGCCAGCAAGACAGAATACAGCTCTGGGGCCAACGTCCTGACTTTC. The encoded protein is CASKTEYSSGANVLTF. The rearrangement links TRBV4-3 to TRBJ2-6; D perhaps matches TRBD1 (5 bases). This CDR3 is built from 16 residues. Germline CDR1 is LGHNA and CDR2 is YSLEER. V was trimmed by 7 bases and J by 0 bases, leaving 13 bases between them.

This clone was found once. DNA for the CDR3: TGTGCCAGCAGTTACCGGACAGGGGTGGCGTACGAGCAGTACTTC. Translated: CASSYRTGVAYEQYF. V gene TRBV6-5 combines with J gene TRBJ2-7; TRBD1 matches at 9 bases. V was clipped by 2 bases and J by 4 bases; unmatched bases: 6. Germline V CDR1 and CDR2: MNHEY, SVGAGI. CDR3 size: 15 residues.

The chain links TRBV7-2 to TRBJ1-6; D gene unclear. The germline CDR1 and CDR2 sequences are SGHTA and FQGNSA. CDR3 length equals 13 residues. V lost 0 bases, J lost 7 bases, and 4 bases lay in between. CDR3 nucleotide sequence: TGTGCCAGCAGCTTAGCGGGGAATTCACCCCTCCACTTT. Translation gives CASSLAGNSPLHF. The full variable domain, rest sourced from reference TRBV7-2 and TRBJ1-6, is GAGVSQSPSNKVTEKGKDVELRCDPISGHTALYWYRQSLGQGLEFLIYFQGNSAPDKSGLPSDRFSAERTGGSVSTLTIQRTQQEDSAVYLCASSLAGNSPLHFGNGTRLTVT.

The J gene is TRBJ2-7, the V gene TRBV6-5; the D gene is possibly TRBD1 (6 bases). The CDR3 spans 16 residues. Germline CDR1 is MNHEY and CDR2 is SVGAGI. V was cut by 1 base and J by 6 bases, with 19 bases left in between. In DNA, the CDR3 is TGTGCCAGCAGTTACTTAACAGGCAGGGGACCTACCGAGCAGTACTTC. Translating it yields CASSYLTGRGPTEQYF.

The chain recombines TRBV28 with TRBJ2-7; TRBD1 might be the D (5 bases). The V end was cut by 3 bases, the J end by 2 bases, with 14 bases between. The CDR3 loop spans 15 amino acids. The germline CDR1 and CDR2 sequences are MDHEN and SYDVKM. Here the CDR3 reads CASSFGTGPPYEQYF. In nucleotides, the CDR3 is TGTGCCAGCAGTTTTGGCACAGGTCCCCCCTACGAGCAGTACTTC.